The clone carrying this T cell receptor (beta chain) appeared many times. TCRdb ran MiXCR on the 5' RACE reads and lists one entry per CDR3 protein. The sample consists of 450,000 to 700,000 distinct CDR3 sequences, roughly 17% of them appearing once. The sample belongs to a study of T-cell memory formation after mild COVID-19. Trimming took off 6 bases at V and 3 bases at J, with 9 bases between the two ends. The CDR3 has 12 amino acids. The sample taken for sequencing was PBMCs or a T cell subset sorted from them (not recorded which). The source is an adult woman who had mild COVID-19 (a few samples of this study predate the infection). Cell type and time point are not known. The V call is TRBV12-3 or TRBV12-4, the J call TRBJ2-7; tentatively, D is TRBD2 (5 bases). CDR3 nucleotide sequence: TGTGCCAGCAGCCTCCGGGGCTACGAGCAGTACTTC. Its protein is CASSLRGYEQYF.